This T cell receptor beta chain stems from a study of cytomegalovirus exposure and HLA in healthy donors. On the study more broadly: There were 70 million to 95 million unique TCRs (from HLA-typed donors) in an early data release. Overall study results and limits: The authors later linked a missense DCLRE1C variant to TCR beta V- and J-gene trimming. The CMV antigen specificity of a few CMV-associated chains was confirmed through in vitro analysis.

PCR primers comprised 60 Vbeta and 13 Jbeta primers. The data were produced by immunoSEQ multiplex PCR, yet TCRdb's version contains in-frame clones alone and is incomplete. The table lists approximately 70,000 clones, 75% of them singletons. Worth noting for this clone: Its specificity is not known.

The CDR3 runs 15 residues. V lost 2 bases and J lost 2; bases outside the gene matches: 2. The germline gives CDR1 MGHRA, CDR2 YSYEKL. This chain uses TRBV4-1 with TRBJ1-5; TRBD1 matches 8 bases. This clonotype was sampled from a man in his sixties in good health and CMV-seropositive. Sequenced material: PBMCs. CDR3 protein: CASSQPDRGNQPQHF. CDR3 in DNA: TGCGCCAGCAGCCAACCGGACAGGGGCAATCAGCCCCAGCATTTT.